The 32 T cell receptor beta chains below come from one sample, sequenced in a study of T cell clonality in common variable immunodeficiency. TCRdb's copy holds only in-frame clones and misses some; the assay was immunoSEQ multiplex PCR. This repertoire holds 35,000 to 55,000 clones, and none appear only once. The sequencing input was peripheral blood mononuclear cells. These receptors were collected from a person between 18 and 75 years old in good health.

This clone was seen repeatedly, ten times or more. The read falls 3 residues short of the CDR3 end, and the missing part is taken from the germline J gene. The chain employs TRBV20-1 and TRBJ1-3, with 7 bases aligning to TRBD1. The germline gives CDR1 DFQATT, CDR2 SNEGSKA (reference sequence). The CDR3 is 14 residues long. V was clipped by 6 bases and J by 0 bases; unmatched bases: 5. The CDR3 protein is CSADRTGSGNTIYF. Partial CDR3 DNA: TGCAGTGCGGACCGGACAGGCTCTGGAAACACC.

This clone has at least ten counts. Coverage ceases 3 residues before the CDR3 finishes, and the germline J gene fills in the end. The chain carries TRBV28 and TRBJ1-1; D might be TRBD1 (6 bases). Germline CDR1 and CDR2: MDHEN and SYDVKM. The ends were cut back, 6 bases at V and 5 bases at J, with 16 bases in the middle. The CDR3 covers 14 residues. CDR3 sequence reads: CASRRKVGGTEAFF. The covered CDR3 bases are TGTGCCAGCAGGCGTAAGGTAGGGGGAACTGAA.

This clone was seen many times. Read sequence stops 3 residues before the CDR3 end, and the germline J gene provides the missing end. This chain connects TRBV20-1 to TRBJ2-7, with 8 bases that match TRBD2. The CDR3 length is 13 residues. V shed 3 bases and J 3 bases; nucleotides not matched to a gene: 4. CDR1 is DFQATT and CDR2 is SNEGSKA in the germline V gene (reference sequence). CDR3 region: CSASGGEFYEQYF. Incomplete CDR3 DNA: TGCAGTGCTAGCGGGGGGGAGTTCTACGAG.

This clone was observed many times. Coverage ceases 3 residues before the CDR3 finishes, and the germline J gene fills in the end. The genes are TRBV20-1 and TRBJ2-7; D is perhaps TRBD1 (6 bases). The V end lost 4 bases, the J end lost 6 bases, and 25 bases lay between the germline ends. Germline CDR1 and CDR2: DFQATT and SNEGSKA (reference sequence). The CDR3 is 16 residues long. CDR3 DNA (partial): TGCAGTGCTACTAAGTTCTCTCCGGACAGATTAGGCGAG. Amino acid sequence: CSATKFSPDRLGE. In full, the CDR3 is CSATKFSPDRLGEQYF.

This clone was observed at least ten times. Sequencing ends 3 residues short of the CDR3 end; the germline J gene provides the rest. This chain connects TRBV29-1 to TRBJ1-1, with no clear D. The V gene lost 4 bases and the J gene lost 4 bases, with 4 bases spanning the gap. The CDR3 totals 10 residues. The germline V gene has CDR1 SQVTM and CDR2 ANQGSEA. The CDR3 DNA, read in part, is TGCAGCGTTGTACTCACTGAA. Its translation: CSVVLTE. The full-length CDR3 reads as CSVVLTEAFF.

This clone was found many times. The read finishes 3 residues shy of the CDR3 end, and the germline J gene is used to complete it. The chain carries TRBV5-1 and TRBJ2-5; weak D call: TRBD1 (6 bases). The length of the CDR3 is 15 residues. Germline V gene lookup returns CDR1 SGHRS and CDR2 YFSETQ. The V end lost 0 bases, the J end lost 0 bases, and 9 bases lay between the germline ends. The covered CDR3 bases are TGCGCCAGCAGCTTGGGGACAGCGTACCAAGAGACC. It translates to CASSLGTAYQET. The whole CDR3 protein is CASSLGTAYQETQYF.

This clone was counted many times. One junction end does not reproduce the germline sequence, and a read error may be involved. With the read ending 3 residues before the CDR3 end, the germline J gene is used to fill in that end. The gene calls are TRBV23-1 and TRBJ2-1; a possible D gene is TRBD2 (6 bases). TRBV23-1 is labeled an ORF, and its function is uncertain. This CDR3 has 15 amino acids. CDR3 protein: CASSQSWDSSNEQFF. The sequenced CDR3 bases are TGCGCCAGCAGTCAATCGTGGGACTCCTCCAATGAG.

This clone was observed at least ten times. Read coverage stops 3 residues before the CDR3 terminus; the germline J gene supplies the remainder. This chain links TRBV12-5 with TRBJ2-3; weak D call: TRBD2 (7 bases). The V gene lost 5 bases and the J gene lost 2 bases, with 11 bases spanning the gap. CDR1 and CDR2 from the germline V gene are LGHNT and FRNRAP. The CDR3 sequence is 14 residues long. The CDR3 bases that were read are TGTGCTAGTGGTCGCGGGGGCGTCACAGATACG. This translates into CASGRGGVTDT. In full, the CDR3 reads CASGRGGVTDTQYF.

This clone occurred many times. With the read ending 3 residues before the CDR3 end, the germline J gene is used to fill in that end. The J gene is TRBJ2-3, the V gene TRBV5-1, with D tentatively TRBD2 (6 bases). The germline V and J ends were trimmed by 4 bases and 5 bases, with 14 bases remaining between them. Germline CDR1 is SGHRS and CDR2 is YFSETQ. This CDR3 contains 14 residues. CDR3 bases read: TGCGCCAGCAGCAGGCCGATCGGGGGAGATACG. Its translation: CASSRPIGGDT. In full, the CDR3 is CASSRPIGGDTQYF.

This clone was counted many times. The read ends 3 residues early relative to the CDR3; the germline J gene fills the gap. The chain links TRBV7-8 to TRBJ1-1; D remains unclear. The CDR3 runs to 14 residues. V was clipped by 5 bases and J by 1 base, with 11 bases between them. Germline V gene data show CDR1 as SGHVS and CDR2 as FQNEAQ. CDR3 sequence: CASSEILRNTEAFF. Partial CDR3 DNA: TGTGCCAGCAGCGAAATCCTACGGAACACTGAA.

This clone was picked up many times. Coverage ceases 3 residues before the CDR3 finishes, and the germline J gene fills in the end. The chain is built from TRBV18 and TRBJ1-5; 10 bases agree with TRBD1. The germline CDR1 and CDR2 sequences are KGHSH and LQKENI. The CDR3 length is 17 residues. Trimming at V came to 6 bases and at J to 1 base, leaving 9 bases not matched to a gene. CDR3 bases read: TGTGCCAGCTCCCAGAAGAGGGGACAGGGGAGCAATCAGCCC. This translates into CASSQKRGQGSNQP. The entire CDR3 protein reads CASSQKRGQGSNQPQHF.

There are many counts of this clone. The read gets to within 3 residues of the CDR3 end, and the germline J gene fills in the rest. The rearrangement links TRBV2 to TRBJ2-7; D uncertain. Trimming shortened V by 3 bases and J by 3 bases, and 3 bases separated the two germline ends. This CDR3 comprises 11 residues. Looked up from germline, CDR1 is SNHLY and CDR2 is FYNNEI. The CDR3 reads CASSDNYEQYF. The DNA read from the CDR3 is TGTGCCAGCAGTGACAACTACGAG.

This clone showed up many times. Sequencing ends 3 residues short of the CDR3 end; the germline J gene provides the rest. This chain uses TRBV20-1 with TRBJ1-2; no clear D gene. Germline CDR1 DFQATT, CDR2 SNEGSKA (reference sequence). Trimming removed 4 bases at V and 0 bases at J, with 18 bases between. The CDR3 covers 16 residues. The CDR3 spells CSAIEENRGPNYGYTF. Incomplete CDR3 DNA: TGCAGTGCTATCGAAGAGAACCGAGGGCCTAACTATGGC.

This clone was observed many times. The read is 3 residues too short to cover the CDR3 end, so that end is filled in from the germline J gene. This rearrangement joins TRBV20-1 to TRBJ2-3; D is perhaps TRBD2 (5 bases). Trimming pared 6 bases from V and 6 bases from J, leaving 13 bases between. The germline V gene has CDR1 DFQATT and CDR2 SNEGSKA (reference sequence). The length of the CDR3 is 12 residues. CDR3 in amino acids: CSADDYKDTQYF. CDR3 bases read: TGCAGTGCAGACGACTATAAGGATACG.

This clone has a count of ten or more. The read terminates 3 residues before the CDR3 end, so the remaining end is supplied by the germline J gene. The chain combines TRBV5-4 with TRBJ2-5, with 10 bases that match TRBD2. V was clipped by 0 bases and J by 1 base; unmatched bases: 0. Germline assignment: CDR1 SGHNT and CDR2 YYREEE (reference sequence). The CDR3 is 15 residues long. CDR3 DNA, as far as it was read: TGTGCCAGCAGCTTGGGACTAGCGGGCCAAGAGACC. Amino acid sequence: CASSLGLAGQET. The whole CDR3 protein is CASSLGLAGQETQYF. Filled out from reference TRBV5-4 and TRBJ2-5, the complete variable domain reads ETGVTQSPTHLIKTRGQQVTLRCSSQSGHNTVSWYQQALGQGPQFIFQYYREEENGRGNFPPRFSGLQFPNYSSELNVNALELDDSALYLCASSLGLAGQETQYFGPGTRLLVL.

This clone was picked up many times. The missing CDR3 end, 3 residues past where the read stops, is filled in from the germline J gene. The chain has TRBV28 and TRBJ1-1; 7 nucleotides align to TRBD1. Germline loops: CDR1 MDHEN, CDR2 SYDVKM. The CDR3 is 17 residues long. The junction had 13 bases not matched to a gene; V was cut back by 6 bases and J by 0 bases. The CDR3 region is CASSRSTWTGMNTEAFF. The CDR3 DNA, read in part, is TGTGCCAGCAGCCGTAGCACGTGGACAGGCATGAACACTGAA.

This clone was found many times. The CDR3 end lies 3 residues beyond the end of the read and is filled in from the germline J gene. The chain combines TRBV6-2 or TRBV6-3 with TRBJ2-7, with TRBD2 matching over 11 bases. Germline-derived CDR1 and CDR2 are MNHEY and SVGEGT. V was clipped by 4 bases and J by 3 bases; unmatched bases: 5. CDR3 size: 15 residues. CDR3 amino acids: CASSSGLAGNYEQYF. The CDR3 bases that were read are TGTGCCAGCAGTTCCGGACTAGCGGGCAACTACGAG.

This clone occurred many times. The read terminates 3 residues ahead of where the CDR3 ends, so the germline J gene completes it. The chain couples TRBV5-1 to TRBJ1-5; no clear D. Germline V gene lookup returns CDR1 SGHRS and CDR2 YFSETQ. V was cut by 4 bases and J by 4 bases, with 12 bases left in between. The CDR3 loop spans 14 amino acids. CDR3 sequence reads: CASSPGGGNQPQHF. The covered CDR3 bases are TGCGCCAGCAGCCCTGGCGGAGGAAATCAGCCC.

In this sample, this clone turned up many times. The CDR3 end lies 3 residues beyond the end of the read and is filled in from the germline J gene. This chain connects TRBV7-9 to TRBJ1-6; D perhaps matches TRBD1 (6 bases). Looked up from germline, CDR1 is SEHNR and CDR2 is FQNEAQ (reference sequence). This CDR3 region has 14 residues. V lost 11 bases to trimming and J lost 0 bases, with 11 bases between them. CDR3 DNA, as far as it was read: TGTGCCGGCTGGGACAACTCCTATAATTCACCC. It specifies CAGWDNSYNSP. The full CDR3 protein is CAGWDNSYNSPLHF. Full variable domain (outside the CDR3, taken from reference TRBV7-9 and TRBJ1-6): DTGVSQNPRHKITKRGQNVTFRCDPISEHNRLYWYRQTLGQGPEFLTYFQNEAQLEKSRLLSDRFSAERPKGSFSTLEIQRTEQGDSAMYLCAGWDNSYNSPLHFGNGTRLTVT.

This clone was seen many times. CDR3 in amino acids: CASSPPSAGSTDTQYF. The CDR3 DNA, read in part, is TGTGCCAGCTCACCACCGTCGGCGGGCAGCACAGATACG. The chain employs TRBV18 and TRBJ2-3; a weak D match, TRBD2 (5 bases). From the germline J gene comes the end of the CDR3, since the read stops 3 residues before it. There are 16 residues in the CDR3. CDR1 KGHSH and CDR2 LQKENI come from the germline V gene. V was clipped by 0 bases and J by 0 bases, with 10 bases between them.

This clone showed up many times. The read ends 3 residues early relative to the CDR3; the germline J gene fills the gap. The chain joins TRBV5-1 to TRBJ2-3; D remains unclear. Germline V lookup: CDR1 SGHRS, CDR2 YFSETQ. V was clipped by 1 base and J by 4 bases, with 7 bases between them. This CDR3 has 13 amino acids. CDR3 region: CASSLQWSDTQYF. The part of the CDR3 DNA that was read is TGCGCCAGCAGCTTGCAGTGGTCAGATACG.

This clone came up many times. The missing CDR3 end, 3 residues past where the read stops, is filled in from the germline J gene. V gene TRBV7-9 combines with J gene TRBJ1-1, with D possibly being TRBD1 (6 bases). The V gene's germline CDR1 is SEHNR and CDR2 FQNEAQ (reference sequence). This CDR3 has 15 residues. V was cut by 2 bases and J by 6 bases, with 16 bases left in between. The part of the CDR3 DNA that was read is TGTGCCAGCAGCTTACCCCAGACAGGTTTGGCTGAA. Translated: CASSLPQTGLAE. The full CDR3 protein is CASSLPQTGLAEAFF.

This clone was observed at least ten times. The CDR3 is cut off 3 residues early in the read; its end comes from the germline J gene. The gene calls are TRBV7-1 and TRBJ1-4; 7 positions match TRBD1. TRBV7-1 is classed as an ORF, of uncertain function. The CDR3 sequence is 19 residues long. Losses at the gene ends were 1 base for V and 0 bases for J; bases not matched to a gene: 11. The CDR3: CASSSVPGTAGTTNEKLFF. The part of the CDR3 DNA that was read is TGTGCCAGCAGCTCAGTACCCGGGACAGCCGGTACAACTAATGAAAAA.

This clone occurred many times. The read stops 3 residues short of the end of the CDR3; the missing end is completed from the germline J gene. The rearrangement uses TRBV29-1 and TRBJ2-7, with 9 bases identical to TRBD1. Germline V gene sequence: CDR1 SQVTM, CDR2 ANQGSEA. The CDR3 is made up of 18 amino acids. The V and J ends lost 6 bases and 2 bases, in that order; junction bases with no gene match: 20. CDR3 DNA (partial): TGCAGCGTGAGGGGGGACAGGGAGGGACGGGAGGCCCCCTACGAG. Its protein is CSVRGDREGREAPYE. The complete CDR3 protein is CSVRGDREGREAPYEQYF.

This clone was found a few times. The read ends 3 residues before the CDR3 terminus; that terminus is restored from the germline J gene. This chain joins TRBV7-9 and TRBJ2-4; D is possibly TRBD2 (5 bases). Germline loops: CDR1 SEHNR, CDR2 FQNEAQ (reference sequence). CDR3 length equals 11 residues. Partial CDR3 DNA: TGTGCCAGCCGGTCGGGTGCGGGT. It specifies CASRSGAG. The whole CDR3 protein reads CASRSGAGQYF. Variable domain in full (rest from reference TRBV7-9 and TRBJ2-4): DTGVSQNPRHKITKRGQNVTFRCDPISEHNRLYWYRQTLGQGPEFLTYFQNEAQLEKSRLLSDRFSAERPKGSFSTLEIQRTEQGDSAMYLCASRSGAGQYFGAGTRLSVL.

This clone was counted at least ten times. The read stops 3 residues short of the end of the CDR3; the missing end is completed from the germline J gene. The chain links TRBV7-3 to TRBJ1-1; D remains unclear. V was clipped by 2 bases and J by 1 base, with 5 bases between them. CDR1 SGHTA and CDR2 FQGTGA come from the germline V gene. CDR3 length: 13 residues. The CDR3 here is CASSLSQNTEAFF. The CDR3 DNA, read in part, is TGTGCCAGCAGCTTATCACAGAACACTGAA.

This clone appeared many times. The read ends 3 residues before the CDR3 terminus; that terminus is restored from the germline J gene. The chain employs TRBV6-1 and TRBJ2-2; the match to TRBD1 covers 8 bases. Germline CDR1 MNHNS, CDR2 SASEGT. The CDR3 has 15 amino acids. The sequenced CDR3 bases are TGTGCCAGCAGTGAAGCGCGACAGGGGTTGACCGAG. This codes for CASSEARQGLTE. The whole CDR3 reads CASSEARQGLTELFF.

This clone has a count of ten or more. The CDR3 end falls 3 residues outside the read, so it is completed with the germline J gene. The chain combines TRBV18 with TRBJ1-1; TRBD1 agrees at 7 bases. Trimming took 1 base from V and 0 from J; bases not matched to a gene: 2. The CDR3 spans 15 residues. CDR1 and CDR2 (germline): KGHSH, LQKENI. CDR3 loop: CASSPQGAMNTEAFF. Incomplete CDR3 DNA: TGTGCCAGCTCACCACAGGGGGCCATGAACACTGAA.

This clone was observed a handful of times. The observed sequence ends 3 residues before the CDR3 terminus, with the missing tail filled in from the germline J gene. This chain uses TRBV2 with TRBJ1-3, with 8 bases identical to TRBD1. The CDR3 consists of 15 residues. Trimming at V came to 5 bases and at J to 0 bases, leaving 3 bases not matched to a gene. The germline CDR1 and CDR2 sequences are SNHLY and FYNNEI. The CDR3 bases that were read are TGTGCCAGCAGTATAGACAGGGGCTCTGGAAACACC. This translates into CASSIDRGSGNT. The CDR3 reads in full as CASSIDRGSGNTIYF.

This clone has at least ten counts. The read terminates 3 residues before the CDR3 end, so the remaining end is supplied by the germline J gene. V and J are TRBV5-4 and TRBJ1-2; D remains ambiguous. CDR3 size: 14 residues. Germline V lookup: CDR1 SGHNT, CDR2 YYREEE (reference sequence). Between the trimmed V and J ends, which lost 5 bases and 3 bases, there was a span of 14 bases. CDR3: CASSSDTRYYGYTF. Partial CDR3 DNA: TGTGCCAGCAGTTCCGACACGAGATACTATGGC.

The sample holds many counts of this clone. Read sequence stops 3 residues before the CDR3 end, and the germline J gene provides the missing end. V usage is TRBV20-1 and J usage is TRBJ2-1; 15 nucleotides match TRBD2. The CDR3 length is 16 residues. V was pared by 0 bases and J by 6 bases, with 3 bases of the junction left unmatched. Germline V CDR1 and CDR2: DFQATT, SNEGSKA (reference sequence). The DNA read from the CDR3 is TGCAGTGCTAGAGAGTGGACTAGCGGGAGGGCCAATGAG. It yields the protein CSAREWTSGRANE. The complete CDR3 sequence is CSAREWTSGRANEQFF.

This clone was seen at least ten times. The read stops 3 residues short of the end of the CDR3; the missing end is completed from the germline J gene. The chain combines TRBV18 with TRBJ1-1; 7 nucleotides line up with TRBD1. With 0 bases clipped from V and 3 bases from J, the junction kept 4 bases outside the gene matches. This CDR3 comprises 15 residues. The V gene's germline CDR1 is KGHSH and CDR2 LQKENI. The chain's CDR3 is CASSPPPGQHTEAFF. The covered CDR3 bases are TGTGCCAGCTCACCACCTCCGGGACAGCACACTGAA.